This T cell receptor beta chain was identified in a study of long-term antiretroviral therapy in people with HIV. About the research overall: Collection dates of the earliest samples fall about a decade before the 2015 immediate-ART recommendation.

Notes on this clone: What it binds is not known.

Study-wide results and limits: ART preceded a rise in diversity that nonetheless stayed lower than in transplant donor controls.

The assay used was immunoSEQ (version v3.0), run at survey level. TCRdb keeps only in-frame clones here, not all; method: immunoSEQ multiplex PCR. The profile covers about 22,000 clones, with 70% to 80% appearing a single time and around 9% taken by the ten largest. The CDR3 has 13 amino acids. Deletions cut 4 bases from V and 9 bases from J, with 14 bases between. Per the germline V gene, CDR1 is SGHDT and CDR2 is YYEEEE. This rearrangement joins TRBV5-6 to TRBJ2-1; D may be TRBD2 (5 bases). The specimen was unsorted PBMCs, collected 4.1 years after starting antiretroviral therapy. This receptor was taken from a woman between 35 and 50 years old with HIV. CDR3 sequence reads: CASSVLGVGEQFF. CDR3 in DNA: TGTGCCAGCAGCGTACTAGGTGTCGGTGAGCAGTTCTTC.